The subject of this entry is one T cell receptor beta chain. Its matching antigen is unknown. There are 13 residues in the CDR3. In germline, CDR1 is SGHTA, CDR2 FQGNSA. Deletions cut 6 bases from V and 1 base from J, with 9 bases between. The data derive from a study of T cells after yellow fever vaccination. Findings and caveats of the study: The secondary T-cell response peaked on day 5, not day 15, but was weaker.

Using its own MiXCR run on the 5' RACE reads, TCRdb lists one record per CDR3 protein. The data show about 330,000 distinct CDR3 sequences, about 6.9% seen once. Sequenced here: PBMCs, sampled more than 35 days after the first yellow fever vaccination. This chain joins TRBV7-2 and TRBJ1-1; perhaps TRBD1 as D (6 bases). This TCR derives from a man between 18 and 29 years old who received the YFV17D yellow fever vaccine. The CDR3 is CASRQQGNTEAFF. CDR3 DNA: TGTGCCAGCAGACAACAGGGGAACACTGAAGCTTTCTTT.